This passage covers 28 T cell receptor beta chains from one sample sequenced in a study of cytomegalovirus exposure and HLA in healthy donors. The assay was immunoSEQ multiplex PCR, and TCRdb's table has in-frame clones only and misses some. This sample has around 200,000 clones; 88% occur once, and the top ten carry 2.9%. The sequenced sample consisted of PBMCs. The receptors were sampled from a woman between 18 and 29 years old in good health and CMV-seronegative.

J is TRBJ1-2 and V is TRBV6-5; 8 bases agree with TRBD1. The CDR3 sequence is 16 residues long. CDR1 and CDR2 (germline): MNHEY, SVGAGI. V trimming: 4 bases; J trimming: 1 base; junction bases outside the gene matches: 8. The chain's CDR3 is CASSSGRTGLNYGYTF. For the CDR3, the DNA is TGTGCCAGCAGTTCGGGTCGGACAGGGCTTAACTATGGCTACACCTTC.

The rearrangement links TRBV4-1 to TRBJ1-1; TRBD1 matches at 7 bases. In germline, CDR1 is MGHRA, CDR2 YSYEKL. Unmatched junction bases numbered 11, after V lost 0 bases and J lost 7 bases. This CDR3 contains 16 residues. DNA of the CDR3: TGCGCCAGCAGCCAAGATTTCGGGGGACAGCCTTTTGAAGCTTTCTTT. It specifies CASSQDFGGQPFEAFF.

The V gene is TRBV5-6, the J gene TRBJ2-2, with a weak D call TRBD1 (6 bases). V was cut by 2 bases and J by 1 base, with 15 bases left in between. The CDR3 covers 17 residues. The germline CDR1 and CDR2 sequences are SGHDT and YYEEEE. CDR3 sequence: CASSFIGQRKNTGELFF. DNA for the CDR3: TGTGCCAGCAGCTTTATCGGACAGAGGAAGAACACCGGGGAGCTGTTTTTT.

The chain has TRBV5-1 and TRBJ2-1; 9 nucleotides match TRBD2. Germline CDR1 and CDR2: SGHRS and YFSETQ. The V gene end was trimmed by 0 bases and the J gene end by 8 bases; junction bases not matched to a gene: 12. The CDR3 is made up of 17 amino acids. In DNA form, the CDR3 reads TGCGCCAGCAGCTTGGTTCCCCTAGCGGGGTCGTCGGATGAGCAGTTCTTC. Its protein product is CASSLVPLAGSSDEQFF. Together with reference TRBV5-1 and TRBJ2-1, the CDR3 gives the full variable domain: KAGVTQTPRYLIKTRGQQVTLSCSPISGHRSVSWYQQTPGQGLQFLFEYFSETQRNKGNFPGRFSGRQFSNSRSEMNVSTLELGDSALYLCASSLVPLAGSSDEQFFGPGTRLTVL.

DNA for the CDR3: TGTGCCACCAGCAGAGAAACCACCGGGACTAGCGGGGGAAGCACAGATACGCAGTATTTT. Protein product: CATSRETTGTSGGSTDTQYF. J is TRBJ2-3 and V is TRBV15; 14 bases are shared with TRBD2. Trimming took 0 bases from V and 0 from J; bases not matched to a gene: 8. This CDR3 contains 20 residues. Germline V gives CDR1 LNHNV, CDR2 YYDKDF (reference sequence).

This chain joins TRBV5-1 and TRBJ2-5; 7 bases are a match to TRBD1. This CDR3 region has 13 residues. Germline trimming cut 2 bases from V and 3 bases from J; bases unmatched to any gene: 1. Germline-derived CDR1 and CDR2 are SGHRS and YFSETQ. The CDR3: CASSFQGEETQYF. The CDR3 bases are TGCGCCAGCAGCTTTCAGGGGGAAGAGACCCAGTACTTC. Full variable domain (rest looked up from reference TRBV5-1 and TRBJ2-5): KAGVTQTPRYLIKTRGQQVTLSCSPISGHRSVSWYQQTPGQGLQFLFEYFSETQRNKGNFPGRFSGRQFSNSRSEMNVSTLELGDSALYLCASSFQGEETQYFGPGTRLLVL.

The chain carries TRBV15 and TRBJ1-2; no firm D call. The CDR3 is 13 residues long. Germline V CDR1 and CDR2: LNHNV, YYDKDF (reference sequence). Trimming removed 0 bases from V and 7 bases from J, with 9 bases in between. Written as DNA, the CDR3 is TGTGCCACCAGCAGAGATAATGGCGGTGGCTACACCTTC. Translated, it gives CATSRDNGGGYTF.

The rearrangement links TRBV6-6 to TRBJ2-3; perhaps TRBD2 as D (5 bases). This CDR3 has 13 residues. Germline CDR1 MNHNY, CDR2 SVGAGI (reference sequence). The V and J ends lost 8 bases and 0 bases respectively, with 9 bases between them. CDR3 nucleotides: TGTGCCAGCGGGAGTCCTAGCACAGATACGCAGTATTTT. Translated, it gives CASGSPSTDTQYF.

This sequence joins TRBV29-1 and TRBJ2-1, with 14 bases lining up with TRBD2. CDR3 length: 16 amino acids. Germline V CDR1 and CDR2: SQVTM, ANQGSEA. J was trimmed by 4 bases and V by 6 bases; bases with no gene match: 8. In DNA form, the CDR3 reads TGCAGCGTGACGGGACTAGCGGGAGAAGGGTACAATGAGCAGTTCTTC. It encodes CSVTGLAGEGYNEQFF.

The chain couples TRBV19 to TRBJ1-2; D possibly corresponds to TRBD1 (5 bases). Germline V gene lookup returns CDR1 LNHDA and CDR2 SQIVND (reference sequence). Trimming shortened V by 0 bases and J by 6 bases, and 11 bases separated the two germline ends. The CDR3 covers 14 residues. The CDR3 loop reads CASSIDAGSHGYTF. The CDR3 DNA sequence: TGTGCCAGTAGTATAGACGCAGGGTCGCATGGCTACACCTTC.

The V gene is TRBV5-1, the J gene TRBJ2-3; 9 bases are a match to TRBD2. The ends lost 2 bases at V and 3 bases at J; junction bases unmatched: 4. There are 15 residues in the CDR3. Per the germline V gene, CDR1 is SGHRS and CDR2 is YFSETQ. The CDR3 reads CASSFVSGSTDTQYF. DNA for the CDR3: TGCGCCAGCAGCTTCGTTAGCGGGAGTACAGATACGCAGTATTTT.

The V call is TRBV6-6, the J call TRBJ2-5; possibly TRBD1 for D (5 bases). The CDR3 contains 13 residues. Germline CDR1 and CDR2: MNHNY and SVGAGI (reference sequence). Trimming took 8 bases from V and 2 from J, leaving 12 bases between them. The CDR3 reads CASSTTEQETQYF. The DNA of the CDR3 is TGTGCCAGCTCAACGACAGAACAAGAGACCCAGTACTTC.

The chain joins TRBV6-1 to TRBJ2-6; D is possibly TRBD1 (6 bases). In germline, CDR1 is MNHNS, CDR2 SASEGT. The V end was cut by 10 bases, the J end by 2 bases, with 15 bases between. The CDR3 contains 15 residues. The CDR3 region has the DNA TGTGCCACTGATGTTCCAGGGGCTGGGGCCAACGTCCTGACTTTC. Amino acid sequence: CATDVPGAGANVLTF.

The rearrangement uses TRBV4-1 and TRBJ1-2; 8 bases fit TRBD1. Germline V gene data show CDR1 as MGHRA and CDR2 as YSYEKL. Trimming at V came to 4 bases and at J to 4 bases, leaving 8 bases not matched to a gene. The CDR3 covers 15 residues. The CDR3 nucleotides read TGCGCCAGCAGCCTCGGGACAGGAGAAACCTATGGCTACACCTTC. This translates into CASSLGTGETYGYTF.

V gene TRBV19 combines with J gene TRBJ2-2, with 10 bases that match TRBD2. The germline V gene has CDR1 LNHDA and CDR2 SQIVND (reference sequence). The trim removed 4 bases at V and 3 bases at J, leaving 2 bases unmatched. This CDR3 is built from 15 residues. The CDR3 loop is CASSTGLAYTGELFF. The DNA of the CDR3 is TGTGCCAGTAGTACGGGACTAGCGTACACCGGGGAGCTGTTTTTT.

In its sample, this clone was seen many times. The chain combines TRBV19 with TRBJ2-1; 7 bases are shared with TRBD2. The germline gives CDR1 LNHDA, CDR2 SQIVND (reference sequence). With 6 bases clipped from V and 3 bases from J, the junction kept 14 bases outside the gene matches. CDR3 size: 17 residues. CDR3 protein: CASRSRGLAVVYNEQFF. The CDR3 DNA reads TGTGCCAGTAGATCTCGAGGGCTAGCGGTGGTCTACAATGAGCAGTTCTTC.

This clone showed up just once. V and J are TRBV10-3 and TRBJ2-2; 9 bases are shared with TRBD1. CDR1 is ENHRY, CDR2 SYGVKD, per germline. The V and J ends lost 8 bases and 0 bases, in that order; junction bases with no gene match: 1. This CDR3 spans 14 amino acids. CDR3 coding DNA: TGTGCCATCGGGGACAGGGCGAACACCGGGGAGCTGTTTTTT. Amino acids: CAIGDRANTGELFF.

The chain combines TRBV4-3 with TRBJ2-2; D is possibly TRBD1 (6 bases). Trimming cost V 4 bases and J 1 base, with 16 bases left between them. The germline V gene encodes CDR1 LGHNA and CDR2 YSLEER. CDR3 length equals 17 residues. CDR3 DNA sequence: TGCGCCAGCAGCCTCACCAGGGGCCTATTGAACACCGGGGAGCTGTTTTTT. Its translation: CASSLTRGLLNTGELFF.

The chain has TRBV30 and TRBJ2-2, with 8 bases that match TRBD1. The germline gives CDR1 GTSNPN, CDR2 SVGIG (reference sequence). The V and J ends lost 2 bases and 4 bases, in that order; junction bases with no gene match: 6. This CDR3 is built from 15 residues. CDR3 amino acids: CAWSPGGAFTGELFF. CDR3 nucleotides: TGTGCCTGGAGTCCAGGGGGCGCCTTCACCGGGGAGCTGTTTTTT.

This chain links TRBV27 with TRBJ2-7; D is possibly TRBD2 (6 bases). Germline-derived CDR1 and CDR2 are MNHEY and SMNVEV (reference sequence). The CDR3 has 13 amino acids. The V and J ends lost 10 bases and 3 bases respectively, with 16 bases between them. The CDR3 spells CATSYGRGYEQYF. CDR3 DNA sequence: TGTGCCACGAGTTACGGGAGAGGCTACGAGCAGTACTTC.

The chain has TRBV5-1 and TRBJ1-2; TRBD1 aligns across 7 bases. This CDR3 is 17 amino acids long. Germline V gene sequence: CDR1 SGHRS, CDR2 YFSETQ. The V segment lost 0 bases and the J segment 3 bases; nucleotides outside the gene matches: 11. The CDR3 bases are TGCGCCAGCAGCTTGGGTACCGGGACAGATTACTACTATGGCTACACCTTC. It yields the protein CASSLGTGTDYYYGYTF.

The DNA of the CDR3 is TGTGCCAGCAGCCCAACGGTGGGACTAGCGGGACCCTACGAGCAGTACTTC. Residues: CASSPTVGLAGPYEQYF. The genes are TRBV5-6 and TRBJ2-7, with TRBD2 matching over 13 bases. The germline gives CDR1 SGHDT, CDR2 YYEEEE. The CDR3 is 17 residues long. The V segment lost 4 bases and the J segment 2 bases; nucleotides outside the gene matches: 9.

The chain has TRBV18 and TRBJ2-7; 10 nucleotides agree with TRBD1. Germline V gene data show CDR1 as KGHSH and CDR2 as LQKENI. This CDR3 is 19 amino acids long. J lost 0 bases, V lost 6 bases, and 17 bases had no gene match. CDR3 sequence reads: CASSDLGTGVPGSSYEQYF. The CDR3 DNA reads TGTGCCAGCTCTGATCTCGGGACAGGGGTGCCAGGAAGCTCCTACGAGCAGTACTTC.

V gene TRBV13 combines with J gene TRBJ2-3, with TRBD2 as a possible D gene (5 bases). This CDR3 is built from 17 residues. Germline V gene lookup returns CDR1 PRHDT and CDR2 FYEKMQ (reference sequence). Trimming stripped 7 bases from V and 1 base from J, with 21 bases between. CDR3 region: CASTLRAWRRGTDTQYF. CDR3 sequence (DNA): TGTGCCAGCACCTTGAGGGCTTGGCGGAGAGGCACAGATACGCAGTATTTT. Full variable domain (rest looked up from reference TRBV13 and TRBJ2-3): AAGVIQSPRHLIKEKRETATLKCYPIPRHDTVYWYQQGPGQDPQFLISFYEKMQSDKGSIPDRFSAQQFSDYHSELNMSSLELGDSALYFCASTLRAWRRGTDTQYFGPGTRLTVL.

The chain has TRBV11-3 and TRBJ2-5; possible D gene TRBD1, 6 bases. The germline CDR1 and CDR2 sequences are SGHNT and YENEEA. V was cut by 1 base and J by 5 bases, with 11 bases left in between. The CDR3 has 14 amino acids. CDR3 sequence reads: CASSLGGHRETQYF. The CDR3 region has the DNA TGTGCCAGCAGCTTAGGGGGACATCGGGAGACCCAGTACTTC.

This chain uses TRBV28 with TRBJ1-2; 9 positions match TRBD1. The CDR3 has 15 amino acids. Germline V CDR1 and CDR2: MDHEN, SYDVKM. With V trimmed by 8 bases and J by 2 bases, 9 bases remained unmatched. CDR3 nucleotides: TGTGCCAGCGGGGACAGGGCCGCAAGAAACTATGGCTACACCTTC. It is translated as CASGDRAARNYGYTF.

The chain joins TRBV29-1 to TRBJ2-7; 7 nucleotides align to TRBD2. The CDR3 runs 14 residues. Germline trimming cut 7 bases from V and 0 bases from J; bases unmatched to any gene: 9. Per germline, CDR1 SQVTM and CDR2 ANQGSEA. In nucleotides, the CDR3 is TGCAGCGCCTTACTAGCGCACAGCTCCTACGAGCAGTACTTC. It encodes CSALLAHSSYEQYF.

The V gene is TRBV6-6, the J gene TRBJ2-7; 13 bases map to TRBD2. CDR1 is MNHNY, CDR2 SVGAGI, per germline (reference sequence). V shed 6 bases, J shed 5 bases, and the junction held 4 bases outside the gene matches. The CDR3 runs 14 residues. CDR3 nucleotides: TGTGCCAGCAGGCCCGGGACTAGCGGGGACGAGCAGTACTTC. Residues: CASRPGTSGDEQYF.